This T cell receptor (beta chain) stems from a study of radiation and T cells in renal cell carcinoma. Whole-study results and caveats: No pretreatment tumor biopsies were available for baseline clonotypes.

Trimming removed 6 bases from V and 3 bases from J; junction bases left unmatched: 8. The CDR3 is made up of 15 amino acids. Germline CDR1 WSHSY, CDR2 SAAADI. On this clone: Its antigen is currently unknown.

Data came from immunoSEQ multiplex PCR; TCRdb stores just in-frame clones and leaves some out. Among some 110,000 clones listed, roughly 80% were seen once. Specified time point: baseline pretreatment blood. Treatment specified: 15 Gy SBRT to primary tumor, nephrectomy 4 weeks later. The V call is TRBV10-2, the J call TRBJ1-5, with 7 bases matching TRBD1. The TCR originated in a woman aged 55-70 years with renal cell carcinoma. The sample consisted of blood, taken from a patient whose treatment included radiotherapy and nephrectomy. CDR3 coding DNA: TGCGCCAGCAGACATCAGGACAGGACCAATCAGCCCCAGCATTTT. Amino acid sequence: CASRHQDRTNQPQHF.